This T cell receptor (beta chain) originates from a study of OX40 agonist ivuxolimab in advanced cancers. Background on the study: It was permissible to have had prior anti-PD-1, anti-PD-L1 or anti-CTLA-4 therapy, and approximately 38% had some. Study-level points and caveats: Clonal expansion in partial responders at 0.1-3.0 mg/kg ranked among the lowest.

This clone was detected a few times. Antigen specificity is unknown. Autoimmune disease history or systemic immunosuppression meant exclusion. The CDR3 spans 15 residues. Trimming shortened V by 0 bases and J by 3 bases, and 12 bases separated the two germline ends. Germline assignment: CDR1 MNHEY and CDR2 SMNVEV (reference sequence). Produced via immunoSEQ multiplex PCR; TCRdb's table is partial and in-frame only. Altogether about 82,000 clones are present, about 86% being singletons, with the ten largest covering roughly 6%. This chain uses TRBV27 with TRBJ2-7, with D perhaps TRBD1 (5 bases). The TCR comes from an adult with an advanced solid tumor such as melanoma, head and neck, liver or kidney cancer. The source material was CD4+ or CD8+ T cells sorted from blood, sampled in a trial of the OX40 agonist ivuxolimab. CDR3 sequence (DNA): TGTGCCAGCAGTTTATCGGGGCAGTGGGACTACGAGCAGTACTTC. This gives the protein CASSLSGQWDYEQYF.